This T cell receptor beta chain derives from a study of STAT3 mutations in large granular lymphocyte leukemia. Study-level background: Canonical activating STAT3 mutations were detected in roughly half of the longitudinally sequenced T-LGLL patients.

To note about this clone: Its antigen is unidentified.

Sequenced by immunoSEQ multiplex PCR; TCRdb stores in-frame clones only, minus some. Of about 16,000 clones listed, 84% are singletons. CDR1 and CDR2 from the germline V gene are SGHRS and YFSETQ. V was trimmed by 0 bases and J by 3 bases, leaving 0 bases between them. CDR3 length: 11 residues. Findings and caveats of the study: In T-cell large granular lymphocyte leukemia, about half of patients showed multiple immunodominant subclonotypes.

The gene calls are TRBV5-1 and TRBJ2-5, with unresolved D. The clonotype comes from a middle-aged man with T-cell large granular lymphocyte leukemia. Some clones in this sample may be carry-over from other donors' samples. Input material: peripheral blood mononuclear cells. CDR3 sequence: CASSLEETQYF. The CDR3 coding sequence is TGCGCCAGCAGCTTGGAAGAGACCCAGTACTTC.